A selection of T cell receptor beta chains follows, all from one sample in a study of OX40 agonist ivuxolimab in advanced cancers. TCRdb's copy holds only in-frame clones and misses some; the assay was immunoSEQ multiplex PCR. The table lists approximately 60,000 clones, roughly 84% of them singletons, with roughly 0.6% in the top ten. Sequencing used CD4+ or CD8+ T cells sorted from blood, obtained in a trial of the OX40 agonist ivuxolimab. These receptors all come from an adult with an advanced solid tumor such as melanoma, head and neck, liver or kidney cancer. Each CDR3 is given with its conserved first and last residue. The D gene is left open where the match is weak. Where a row states a size, it is once, few, many or the class of an expanded clone; other rows omit it.

TRBD2,TRBJ2-2,TRBV7-2,.,CASSSRTSGRAGELFF,TGTGCCAGCAGCTCGAGGACTAGCGGGAGGGCCGGGGAGCTGTTTTTT
TRBD2,TRBJ2-1,TRBV7-9,once,CASSSGLAGGPYNEQFF,TGTGCCAGCAGCTCAGGACTAGCGGGAGGCCCCTACAATGAGCAGTTCTTC
TRBD2,TRBJ2-7,TRBV7-2,.,CASSSRGGGAGGSYEQYF,TGTGCCAGCAGCTCGAGGGGCGGTGGAGCGGGGGGCTCCTACGAGCAGTACTTC
.,TRBJ1-6,TRBV6-6,.,CASSPRSPLHF,TGTGCCAGCAGCCCTCGTTCACCCCTCCACTTT
TRBD2,TRBJ2-2,TRBV29-1,.,CSVPGLATNTGELFF,TGCAGCGTCCCGGGACTAGCGACGAACACCGGGGAGCTGTTTTTT
.,TRBJ1-1,TRBV30,.,CAWSVGGNTEAFF,TGTGCCTGGAGTGTCGGGGGAAACACTGAAGCTTTCTTT
.,TRBJ1-6,TRBV19,.,CASSNGSPLHF,TGTGCCAGTAGTAATGGTTCACCCCTCCACTTT
TRBD2,TRBJ2-7,TRBV11-2,.,CASSRYGVLAGGTDEQYF,TGTGCCAGCAGCCGTTATGGGGTACTAGCGGGAGGGACGGACGAGCAGTACTTC
.,TRBJ2-1,TRBV28,.,CASSPGWHEQFF,TGTGCCAGCAGTCCGGGGTGGCATGAGCAGTTCTTC
.,TRBJ1-2,TRBV10-3,.,CAIRGTRQDGGYTF,TGTGCCATCAGGGGGACGAGGCAGGACGGGGGCTACACCTTC
TRBD2,TRBJ2-7,TRBV2,.,CASSEAGAGASWEQYF,TGTGCCAGCAGTGAAGCGGGTGCGGGAGCCTCCTGGGAGCAGTACTTC
.,TRBJ2-2,TRBV7-2,.,CASRYRGGELFF,TGTGCCAGCAGATATCGGGGAGGGGAGCTGTTTTTT
TRBD1,TRBJ2-7,TRBV7-2,.,CASSRGQGTYEQYF,TGTGCCAGCAGCCGGGGACAGGGAACCTACGAGCAGTACTTC
.,TRBJ2-1,TRBV6-6,.,CASSYAAGRAEQFF,TGTGCCAGCAGTTACGCGGCGGGGCGGGCGGAGCAGTTCTTC
.,TRBJ1-5,TRBV7-2,.,CASSLDGSNQPQHF,TGTGCCAGCAGCTTGGACGGGAGCAATCAGCCCCAGCATTTT
TRBD1,TRBJ2-2,TRBV5-4,.,CASRRGGPGELFF,TGTGCCAGCAGACGAGGGGGCCCCGGGGAGCTGTTTTTT
.,TRBJ2-5,TRBV10-2,.,CASSAQGETQYF,TGCGCCAGCAGTGCACAGGGAGAGACCCAGTACTTC
TRBD2,TRBJ2-7,TRBV18,.,CASSPVAGYAYEQYF,TGTGCCAGCTCCCCTGTAGCGGGTTATGCCTACGAGCAGTACTTC
.,TRBJ1-5,TRBV4-2,.,CASSQDPSNQPQHF,TGTGCCAGCAGCCAGGACCCAAGCAATCAGCCCCAGCATTTT
.,TRBJ2-3,TRBV18,.,CASSPPSRAGDTQYF,TGTGCCAGCTCACCACCGAGCCGGGCGGGAGATACGCAGTATTTT
TRBD2,TRBJ2-1,TRBV9,.,CASSPRGTSGGVGEQFF,TGTGCCAGCAGCCCCCGAGGGACTAGCGGGGGGGTAGGTGAGCAGTTCTTC
TRBD1,TRBJ2-2,TRBV27,.,CASRRTGANTGELFF,TGTGCCAGCAGACGGACAGGGGCCAACACCGGGGAGCTGTTTTTT
.,TRBJ2-1,TRBV5-1,.,CASSLAVSSYNEQFF,TGCGCCAGCAGCTTGGCGGTGAGCTCCTACAATGAGCAGTTCTTC
TRBD1,TRBJ2-7,TRBV19,.,CASSRDRDEQYF,TGTGCCAGTAGCAGGGACAGGGACGAGCAGTACTTC
.,TRBJ2-5,TRBV19,.,CASKVSGMKRETQYF,TGTGCCAGTAAGGTTTCCGGGATGAAGAGAGAGACCCAGTACTTC
.,TRBJ1-4,TRBV18,.,CASSPPTNEKLFF,TGTGCCAGCTCACCACCTACTAATGAAAAACTGTTTTTT
.,TRBJ1-1,TRBV19,.,CASTPLGAMNTEAFF,TGTGCCAGTACCCCCTTGGGGGCGATGAACACTGAAGCTTTCTTT